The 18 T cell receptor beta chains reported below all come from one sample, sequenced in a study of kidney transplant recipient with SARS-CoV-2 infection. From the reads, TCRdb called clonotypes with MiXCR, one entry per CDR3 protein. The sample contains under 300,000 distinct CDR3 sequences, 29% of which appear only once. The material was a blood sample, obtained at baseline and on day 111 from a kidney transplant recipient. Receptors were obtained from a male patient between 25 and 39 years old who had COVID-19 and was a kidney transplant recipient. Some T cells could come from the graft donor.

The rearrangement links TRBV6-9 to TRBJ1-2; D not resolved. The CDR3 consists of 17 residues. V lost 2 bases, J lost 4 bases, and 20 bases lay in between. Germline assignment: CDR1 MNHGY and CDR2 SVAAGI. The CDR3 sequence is CASSYDSPYGKTYGYTF. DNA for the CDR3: TGTGCCAGCAGTTATGATTCGCCTTACGGAAAGACCTATGGCTACACCTTC.

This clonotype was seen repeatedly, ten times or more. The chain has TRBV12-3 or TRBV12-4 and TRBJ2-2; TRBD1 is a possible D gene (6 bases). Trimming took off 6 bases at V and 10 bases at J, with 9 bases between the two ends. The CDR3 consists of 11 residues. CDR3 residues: CASRQGEELFF. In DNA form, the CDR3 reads TGTGCCAGCAGACAGGGTGAGGAGCTGTTTTTT.

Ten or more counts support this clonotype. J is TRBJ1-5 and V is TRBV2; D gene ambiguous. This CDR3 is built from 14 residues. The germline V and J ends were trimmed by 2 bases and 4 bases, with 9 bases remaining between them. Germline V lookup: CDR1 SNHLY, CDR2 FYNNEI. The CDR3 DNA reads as TGTGCCAGCAGTGAAAGTCAGGTTAATCAGCCCCAGCATTTT. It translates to CASSESQVNQPQHF.

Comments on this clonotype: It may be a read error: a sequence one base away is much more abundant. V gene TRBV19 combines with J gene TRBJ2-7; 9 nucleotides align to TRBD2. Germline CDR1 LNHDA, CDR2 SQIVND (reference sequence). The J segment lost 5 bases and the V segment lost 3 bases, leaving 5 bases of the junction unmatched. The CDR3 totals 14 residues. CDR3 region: CASSISLAGHEQYF. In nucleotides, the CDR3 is TGTGCCAGTAGTATTTCCCTAGCGGGACACGAGCAGTACTTC.

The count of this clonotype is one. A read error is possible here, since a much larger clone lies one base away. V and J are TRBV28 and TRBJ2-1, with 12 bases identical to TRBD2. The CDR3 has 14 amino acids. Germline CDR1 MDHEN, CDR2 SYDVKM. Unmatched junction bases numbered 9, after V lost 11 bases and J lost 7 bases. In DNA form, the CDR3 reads TGTGCCTCTAGCGGGAGGGCCCGGAGGAATGAGCAGTTCTTC. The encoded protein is CASSGRARRNEQFF.

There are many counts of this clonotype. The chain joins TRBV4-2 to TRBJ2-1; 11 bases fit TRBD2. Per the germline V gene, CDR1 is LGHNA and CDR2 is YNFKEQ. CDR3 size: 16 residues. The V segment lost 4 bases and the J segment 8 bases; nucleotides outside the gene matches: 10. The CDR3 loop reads CASSPRLAGTIHEQFF. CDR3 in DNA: TGTGCCAGCAGCCCCCGACTAGCGGGAACAATACATGAGCAGTTCTTC.

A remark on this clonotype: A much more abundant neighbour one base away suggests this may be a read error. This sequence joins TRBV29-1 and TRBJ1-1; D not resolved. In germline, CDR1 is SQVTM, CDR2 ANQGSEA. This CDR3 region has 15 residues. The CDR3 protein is CSVEKWGSWNTEALF. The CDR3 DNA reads TGCAGCGTTGAAAAATGGGGAAGCTGGAACACTGAAGCTCTCTTT.

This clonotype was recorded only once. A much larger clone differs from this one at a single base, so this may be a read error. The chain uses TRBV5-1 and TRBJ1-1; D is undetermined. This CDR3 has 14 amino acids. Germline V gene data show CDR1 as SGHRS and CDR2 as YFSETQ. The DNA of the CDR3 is TGCGCCGGCAGCTTGGCGCCGGGCGAAGGTGAAGCTTTCTTT. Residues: CAGSLAPGEGEAFF.

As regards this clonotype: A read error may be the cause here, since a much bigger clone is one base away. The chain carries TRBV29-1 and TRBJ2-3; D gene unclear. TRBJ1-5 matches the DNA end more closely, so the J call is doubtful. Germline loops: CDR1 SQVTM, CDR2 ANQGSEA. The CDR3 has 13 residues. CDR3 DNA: TGCAGCGTTTCCGGCCAACCCACAGATACGCAGCATTTT. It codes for CSVSGQPTDTQHF.

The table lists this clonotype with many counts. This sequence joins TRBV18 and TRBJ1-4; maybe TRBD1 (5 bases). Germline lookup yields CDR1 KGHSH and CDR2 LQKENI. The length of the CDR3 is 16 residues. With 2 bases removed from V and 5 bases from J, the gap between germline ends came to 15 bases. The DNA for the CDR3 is TGTGCCAGCTCACCATTCTTGGCAGGGAAGAATGAAAAACTGTTTTTT. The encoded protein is CASSPFLAGKNEKLFF.

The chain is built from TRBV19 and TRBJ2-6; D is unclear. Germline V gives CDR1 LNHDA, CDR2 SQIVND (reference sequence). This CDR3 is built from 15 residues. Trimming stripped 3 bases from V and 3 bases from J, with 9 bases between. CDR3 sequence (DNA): TGTGCCAGTAGTATCCTGCAGCTTGGGGCCAACGTCCTGACTTTC. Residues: CASSILQLGANVLTF.

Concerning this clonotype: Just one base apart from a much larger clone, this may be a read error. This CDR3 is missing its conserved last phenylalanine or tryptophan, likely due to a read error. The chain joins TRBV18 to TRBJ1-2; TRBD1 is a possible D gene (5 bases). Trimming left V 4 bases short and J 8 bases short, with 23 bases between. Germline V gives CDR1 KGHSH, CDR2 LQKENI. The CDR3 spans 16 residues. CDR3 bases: TGTGCCAGCTCACAAAGGGGACCGCAGGACACCGGAGGCTACACCCTC. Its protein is CASSQRGPQDTGGYTL.

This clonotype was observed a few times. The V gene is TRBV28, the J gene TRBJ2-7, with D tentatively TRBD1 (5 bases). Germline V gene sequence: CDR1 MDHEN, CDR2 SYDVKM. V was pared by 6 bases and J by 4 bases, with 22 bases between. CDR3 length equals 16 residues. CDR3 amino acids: CASSLPPQGYLYEQYF. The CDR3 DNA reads TGTGCCAGCAGCCTACCTCCCCAGGGTTATTTGTACGAGCAGTACTTC. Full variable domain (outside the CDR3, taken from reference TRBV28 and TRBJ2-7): DVKVTQSSRYLVKRTGEKVFLECVQDMDHENMFWYRQDPGLGLRLIYFSYDVKMKEKGDIPEGYSVSREKKERFSLILESASTNQTSMYLCASSLPPQGYLYEQYFGPGTRLTVT.

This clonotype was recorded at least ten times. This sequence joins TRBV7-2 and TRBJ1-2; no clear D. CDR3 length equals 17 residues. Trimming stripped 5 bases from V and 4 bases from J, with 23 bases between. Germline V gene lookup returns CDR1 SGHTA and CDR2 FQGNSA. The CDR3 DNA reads TGTGCCAGCAGCAGTATAAGCAGAGACGGAAAGACCTATGGCTACACCTTC. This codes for CASSSISRDGKTYGYTF.

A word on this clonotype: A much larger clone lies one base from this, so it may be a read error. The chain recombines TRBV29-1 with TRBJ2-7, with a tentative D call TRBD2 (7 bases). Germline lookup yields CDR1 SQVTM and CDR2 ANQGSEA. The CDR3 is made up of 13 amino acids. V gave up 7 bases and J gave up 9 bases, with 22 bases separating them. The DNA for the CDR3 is TGCAGCGGAGGGGGGGAGGGTGGTCCCGGGCAGTACTTC. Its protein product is CSGGGEGGPGQYF.

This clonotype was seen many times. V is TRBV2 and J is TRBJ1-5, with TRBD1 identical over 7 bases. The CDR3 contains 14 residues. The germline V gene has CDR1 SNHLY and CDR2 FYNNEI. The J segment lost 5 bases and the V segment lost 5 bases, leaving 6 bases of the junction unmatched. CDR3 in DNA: TGTGCCAGCAGTACGACAGGGACTTATCAGCCCCAGCATTTT. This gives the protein CASSTTGTYQPQHF.

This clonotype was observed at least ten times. CDR3 nucleotide sequence: TGTGCCAGCAGTCCTCTGGTAGGTGGGAGAAAGACCTATGGCTACACCTTC. This sequence encodes CASSPLVGGRKTYGYTF. The V and J genes are TRBV6-6 and TRBJ1-2, with D unresolved. The germline gives CDR1 MNHNY, CDR2 SVGAGI (reference sequence). V gave up 5 bases and J gave up 4 bases, with 23 bases separating them. CDR3 size: 17 residues.

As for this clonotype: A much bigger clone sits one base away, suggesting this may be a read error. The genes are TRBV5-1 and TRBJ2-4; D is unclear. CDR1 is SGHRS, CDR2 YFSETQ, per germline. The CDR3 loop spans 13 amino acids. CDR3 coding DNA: TGCGCCAGCAGCTTGAATTCTGTGGCTGAGCAGTCCTTC. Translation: CASSLNSVAEQSF.